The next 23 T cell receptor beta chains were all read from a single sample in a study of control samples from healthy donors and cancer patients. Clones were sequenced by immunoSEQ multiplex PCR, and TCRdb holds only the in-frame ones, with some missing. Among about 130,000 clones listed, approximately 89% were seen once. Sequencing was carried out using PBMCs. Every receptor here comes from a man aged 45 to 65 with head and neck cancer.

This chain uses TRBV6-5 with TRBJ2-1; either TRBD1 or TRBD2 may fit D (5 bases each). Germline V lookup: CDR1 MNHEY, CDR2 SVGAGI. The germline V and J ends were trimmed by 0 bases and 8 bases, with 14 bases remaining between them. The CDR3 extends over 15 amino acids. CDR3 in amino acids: CASSYSGRMRDEQFF. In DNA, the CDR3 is TGTGCCAGCAGTTACTCGGGACGGATGCGGGATGAGCAGTTCTTC.

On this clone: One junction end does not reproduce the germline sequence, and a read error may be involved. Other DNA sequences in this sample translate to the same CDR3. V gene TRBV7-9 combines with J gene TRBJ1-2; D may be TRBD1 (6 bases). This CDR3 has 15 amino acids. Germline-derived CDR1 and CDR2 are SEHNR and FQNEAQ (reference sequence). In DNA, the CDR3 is TGCGCCAGCAGCCGCGCGGGGGGGGCGCGGAATGGCTACACCTTC. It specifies CASSRAGGARNGYTF.

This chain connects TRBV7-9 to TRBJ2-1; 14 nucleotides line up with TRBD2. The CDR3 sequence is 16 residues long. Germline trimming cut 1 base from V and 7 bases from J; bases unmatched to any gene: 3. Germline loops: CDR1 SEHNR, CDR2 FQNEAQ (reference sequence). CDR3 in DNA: TGTGCCAGCAGCTTAGAGGGGACTAGCGGGAGAAATGAGCAGTTCTTC. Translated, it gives CASSLEGTSGRNEQFF.

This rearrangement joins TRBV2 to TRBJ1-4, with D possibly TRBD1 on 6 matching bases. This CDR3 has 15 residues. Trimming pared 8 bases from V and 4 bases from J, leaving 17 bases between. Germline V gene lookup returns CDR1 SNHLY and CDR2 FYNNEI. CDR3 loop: CASGGGIGVNEKLFF. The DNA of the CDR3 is TGTGCCAGCGGAGGGGGGATTGGGGTTAATGAAAAACTGTTTTTT.

In DNA, the CDR3 is TGTGCCAGCAGCCCGACTAGCGGGAGATCCCACGAGCAGTACTTC. Translated, it gives CASSPTSGRSHEQYF. V and J are TRBV2 and TRBJ2-7, with 12 bases matching TRBD2. CDR1 is SNHLY, CDR2 FYNNEI, per germline. The CDR3 extends over 15 amino acids. V dropped 6 bases and J dropped 5; count of bases not matched to a gene: 8.

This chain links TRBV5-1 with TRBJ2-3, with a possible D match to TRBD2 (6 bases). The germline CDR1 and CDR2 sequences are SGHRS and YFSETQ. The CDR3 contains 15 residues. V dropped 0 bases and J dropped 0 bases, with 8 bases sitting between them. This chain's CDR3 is CASSLGLDSTDTQYF. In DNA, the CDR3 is TGCGCCAGCAGCTTGGGACTAGATAGCACAGATACGCAGTATTTT. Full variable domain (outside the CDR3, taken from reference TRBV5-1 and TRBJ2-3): KAGVTQTPRYLIKTRGQQVTLSCSPISGHRSVSWYQQTPGQGLQFLFEYFSETQRNKGNFPGRFSGRQFSNSRSEMNVSTLELGDSALYLCASSLGLDSTDTQYFGPGTRLTVL.

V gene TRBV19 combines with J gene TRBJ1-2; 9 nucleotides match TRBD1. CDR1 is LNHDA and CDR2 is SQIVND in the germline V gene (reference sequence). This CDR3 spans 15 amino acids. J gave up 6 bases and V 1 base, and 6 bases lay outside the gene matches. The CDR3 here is CASSIVGQGRDGYTF. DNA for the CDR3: TGTGCCAGTAGTATAGTCGGACAGGGGAGAGATGGCTACACCTTC.

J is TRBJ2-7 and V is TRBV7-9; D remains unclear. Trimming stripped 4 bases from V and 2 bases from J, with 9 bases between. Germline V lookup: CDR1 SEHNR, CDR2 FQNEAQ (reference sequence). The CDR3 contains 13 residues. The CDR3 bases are TGTGCCAGCAGCTCCGGCATAGCCTACGAGCAGTACTTC. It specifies CASSSGIAYEQYF.

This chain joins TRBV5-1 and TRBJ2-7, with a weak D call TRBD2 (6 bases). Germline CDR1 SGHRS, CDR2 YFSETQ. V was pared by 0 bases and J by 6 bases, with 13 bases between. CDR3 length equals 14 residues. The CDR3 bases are TGCGCCAGCAGCTTGGGAGGGGACTGGGCCGAGCAGTACTTC. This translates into CASSLGGDWAEQYF. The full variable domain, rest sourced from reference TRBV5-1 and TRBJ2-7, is KAGVTQTPRYLIKTRGQQVTLSCSPISGHRSVSWYQQTPGQGLQFLFEYFSETQRNKGNFPGRFSGRQFSNSRSEMNVSTLELGDSALYLCASSLGGDWAEQYFGPGTRLTVT.

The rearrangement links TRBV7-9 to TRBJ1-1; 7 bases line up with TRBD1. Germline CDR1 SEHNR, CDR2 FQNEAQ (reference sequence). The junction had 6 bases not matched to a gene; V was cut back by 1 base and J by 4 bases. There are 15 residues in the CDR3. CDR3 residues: CASSLGYRGITEAFF. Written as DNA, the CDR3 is TGTGCCAGCAGCTTAGGATACAGGGGAATCACTGAAGCTTTCTTT.

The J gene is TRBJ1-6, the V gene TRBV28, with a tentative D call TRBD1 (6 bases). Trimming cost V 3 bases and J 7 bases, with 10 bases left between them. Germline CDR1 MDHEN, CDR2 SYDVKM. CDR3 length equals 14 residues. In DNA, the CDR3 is TGTGCCAGCAGTTTCCGACAGGCAAATTCACCCCTCCACTTT. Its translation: CASSFRQANSPLHF. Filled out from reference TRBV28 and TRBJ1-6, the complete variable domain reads DVKVTQSSRYLVKRTGEKVFLECVQDMDHENMFWYRQDPGLGLRLIYFSYDVKMKEKGDIPEGYSVSREKKERFSLILESASTNQTSMYLCASSFRQANSPLHFGNGTRLTVT.

As DNA, the CDR3 is TGTGCCACCACCGGGGAAGGGCCCCAGCATTTT. The encoded protein is CATTGEGPQHF. The J gene is TRBJ1-5, the V gene TRBV24-1; D unclear. V lost 8 bases to trimming and J lost 9 bases, with 10 bases between them. The germline V gene has CDR1 KGHDR and CDR2 SFDVKD. CDR3 length: 11 residues.

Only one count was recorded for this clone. The CDR3 DNA sequence: TGCGCCAGCAGCCAAGGCGGACTAGCGGGAGGGCCGGGCACCGGGGAGCTGTTTTTT. Encoded protein: CASSQGGLAGGPGTGELFF. This chain uses TRBV4-1 with TRBJ2-2; TRBD2 matches at 15 bases. V shed 1 base, J shed 4 bases, and the junction held 7 bases outside the gene matches. The CDR3 sequence is 19 residues long. Per germline, CDR1 MGHRA and CDR2 YSYEKL.

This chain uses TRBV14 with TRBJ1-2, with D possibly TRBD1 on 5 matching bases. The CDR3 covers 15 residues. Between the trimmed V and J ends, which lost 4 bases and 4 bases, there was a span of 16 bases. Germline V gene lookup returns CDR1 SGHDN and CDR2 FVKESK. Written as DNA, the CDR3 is TGTGCCAGCAGCCTTTCGGGACGGAAGTTCTATGGCTACACCTTC. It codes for CASSLSGRKFYGYTF.

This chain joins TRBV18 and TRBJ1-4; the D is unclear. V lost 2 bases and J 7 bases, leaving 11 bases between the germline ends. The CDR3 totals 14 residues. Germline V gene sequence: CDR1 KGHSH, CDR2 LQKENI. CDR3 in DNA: TGTGCCAGCTCACCATCCGACGGGAGTGAAAAACTGTTTTTT. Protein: CASSPSDGSEKLFF.

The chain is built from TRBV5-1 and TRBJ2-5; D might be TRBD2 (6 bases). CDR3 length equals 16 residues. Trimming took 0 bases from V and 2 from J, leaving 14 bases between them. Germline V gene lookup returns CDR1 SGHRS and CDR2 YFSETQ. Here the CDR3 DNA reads TGCGCCAGCAGCTTGGGTGGAGGGACGGTACAAGAGACCCAGTACTTC. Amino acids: CASSLGGGTVQETQYF.

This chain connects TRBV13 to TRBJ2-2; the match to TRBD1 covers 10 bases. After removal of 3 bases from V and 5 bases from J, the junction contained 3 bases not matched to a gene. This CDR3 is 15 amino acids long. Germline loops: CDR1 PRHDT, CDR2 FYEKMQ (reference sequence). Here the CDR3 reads CASSFLGQGTGELFF. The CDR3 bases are TGTGCCAGCAGCTTTCTGGGACAGGGGACCGGGGAGCTGTTTTTT.

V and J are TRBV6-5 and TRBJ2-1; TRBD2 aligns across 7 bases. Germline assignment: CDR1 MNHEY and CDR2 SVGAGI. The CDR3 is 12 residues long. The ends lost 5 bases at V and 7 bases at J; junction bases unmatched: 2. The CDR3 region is CASSPGGNEQFF. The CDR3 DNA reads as TGTGCCAGCAGTCCCGGGGGGAATGAGCAGTTCTTC.

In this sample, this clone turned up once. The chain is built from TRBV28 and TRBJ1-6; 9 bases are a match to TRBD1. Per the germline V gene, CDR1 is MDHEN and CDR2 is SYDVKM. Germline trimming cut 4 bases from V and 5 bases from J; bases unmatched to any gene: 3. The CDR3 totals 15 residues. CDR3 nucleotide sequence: TGTGCCAGCAGTTCCGGACAGGGGAATAATTCACCCCTCCACTTT. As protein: CASSSGQGNNSPLHF.

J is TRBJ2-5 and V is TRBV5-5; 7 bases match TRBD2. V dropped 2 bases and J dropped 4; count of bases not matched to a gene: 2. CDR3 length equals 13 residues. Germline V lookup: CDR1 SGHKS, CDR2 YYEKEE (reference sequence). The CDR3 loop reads CASSFGGRETQYF. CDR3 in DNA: TGTGCCAGCAGCTTCGGCGGGAGAGAGACCCAGTACTTC.

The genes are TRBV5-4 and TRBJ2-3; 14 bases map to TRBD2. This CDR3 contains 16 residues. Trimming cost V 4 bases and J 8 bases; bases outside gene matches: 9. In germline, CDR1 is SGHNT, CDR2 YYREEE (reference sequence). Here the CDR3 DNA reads TGTGCCAGCAGCGCGGGACTAGCGGGGGCTCGGGGTACGCAGTATTTT. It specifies CASSAGLAGARGTQYF.

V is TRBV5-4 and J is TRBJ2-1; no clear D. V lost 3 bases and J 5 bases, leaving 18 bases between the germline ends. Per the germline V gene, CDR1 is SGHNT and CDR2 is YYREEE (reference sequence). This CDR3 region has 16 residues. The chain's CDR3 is CASSSATANLNNEQFF. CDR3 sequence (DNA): TGTGCCAGCAGCTCGGCAACAGCTAACCTAAACAATGAGCAGTTCTTC.

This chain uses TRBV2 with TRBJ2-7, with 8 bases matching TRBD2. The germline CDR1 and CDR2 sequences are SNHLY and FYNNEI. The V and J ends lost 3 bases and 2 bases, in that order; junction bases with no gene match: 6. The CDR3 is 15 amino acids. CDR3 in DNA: TGTGCCAGCAGTGATGGCGGGGGGCAGGCCTACGAGCAGTACTTC. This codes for CASSDGGGQAYEQYF.